The clone carrying this TCR beta chain has only a few counts. Construction of the TCR beta libraries employed iRepertoire HTBI primers in conjunction with Arm-PCR of CDR3 regions. TCRdb independently ran MiXCR on the multiplex PCR reads; one entry per CDR3 protein. The sample carries 650,000 to 850,000 distinct CDR3 sequences, 25% to 35% recorded once. J gave up 7 bases and V 2 bases, and 6 bases lay outside the gene matches. The CDR3 has 16 amino acids. The germline gives CDR1 SNHLY, CDR2 FYNNEI. This specimen belongs to a study of regulatory T cells in long-lasting Graves disease. The time point denotes: persistent/refractory GD, antithyroid drugs over 5 years with positive TRAb. TCR sequences were obtained from RNA taken from PBMCs.

Sequencing used peripheral blood mononuclear cells (PBMCs), obtained when the disease was refractory, from a patient treated with antithyroid drugs. The rearrangement joins TRBV2 to TRBJ2-1; TRBD2 matches 12 bases. The TCR sequence derives from a female donor with Graves disease. The CDR3 loop is CASSELGLAGLNEQFF. The CDR3 DNA reads TGTGCCAGCAGTGAACTTGGACTAGCGGGGCTTAATGAGCAGTTCTTC.